The clone carrying this T cell receptor beta chain occurred many times. CDR3 length: 15 amino acids. V was shortened by 3 bases and J by 4 bases, with 16 bases between the two germline ends. The sample is drawn from a study of T cells in Graves' hyperthyroidism and ophthalmopathy. Amplified TCR beta CDR3 regions derived from RNA transcripts. When the TCR CDR3 underwent first-round RT-PCR, the HTBI primer set was used. TCRdb redid the calling of the multiplex PCR reads with MiXCR, one entry per CDR3 protein. The sample holds almost 600,000 distinct CDR3 sequences, roughly 14% seen once. The chain carries TRBV12-3 or TRBV12-4 and TRBJ2-7, with D possibly matching TRBD1 (5 bases). The sequenced material came from blood. This clonotype was sampled from a woman aged 30 to 39 with Graves' hyperthyroidism that later progressed to Graves' ophthalmopathy. CDR3 DNA sequence: TGTGCCAGCAGTTTCGACAGTTCCCCGCTTTACGAGCAGTACTTC. This encodes CASSFDSSPLYEQYF.